This T cell receptor (beta chain) emerged from a study of T cell responses to AZD1222 COVID-19 vaccine. The method was immunoSEQ multiplex PCR; TCRdb's version includes in-frame clones alone and lacks a portion of them. The sample holds 120,000 or so clones, approximately 83% seen once. Trimming stripped 1 base from V and 1 base from J, with 5 bases between. This CDR3 has 13 amino acids. Germline loops: CDR1 PRHDT, CDR2 FYEKMQ (reference sequence). General study findings and limits: Only six AZD1222 recipients tested seropositive at baseline. Spike-specific TCR breadth rose after two AZD1222 doses, and depth rose as well.

With regard to this clone: What it recognizes is unknown.

This clonotype was sampled from an adult in good health. This material consisted of peripheral blood, taken on day 0 of AZD1222 vaccination. The chain combines TRBV13 with TRBJ2-7; D uncertain. CDR3 sequence: CASSLVGSYEQYF. The CDR3, as DNA: TGTGCCAGCAGCTTAGTAGGGTCCTACGAGCAGTACTTC. Together with reference TRBV13 and TRBJ2-7, the CDR3 gives the full variable domain: AAGVIQSPRHLIKEKRETATLKCYPIPRHDTVYWYQQGPGQDPQFLISFYEKMQSDKGSIPDRFSAQQFSDYHSELNMSSLELGDSALYFCASSLVGSYEQYFGPGTRLTVT.